This T cell receptor beta chain came from a study of cytomegalovirus exposure and HLA in healthy donors. Notes on the study in general: An analysis that was carried out later associated approximately 17,000 TCR beta sequences with HLA alleles at 0.05 false discovery rate. Using the classifier, cytomegalovirus status was reportedly diagnosed with high specificity and sensitivity. The productive fraction for most TCR beta V segments was about 90% or about 30% in an earlier analysis. Follow-up analysis later connected one missense variant in DCLRE1C with trimming of TCR beta V- and J-genes.

With 4 bases removed from V and 5 bases from J, the gap between germline ends came to 14 bases. Germline V CDR1 and CDR2: SEHNR, FQNEAQ (reference sequence). The CDR3 loop spans 14 amino acids. As for this clone: Its antigen is not known.

Both 60 Vbeta primers and 13 Jbeta primers went into the PCR. Assay: immunoSEQ multiplex PCR; the TCRdb copy retains only in-frame clones and omits some. The sample has roughly 120,000 clones; under 85% are singletons. This rearrangement joins TRBV7-9 to TRBJ1-2; D may be TRBD1 (5 bases). The sequencing input was PBMCs. The receptor was derived from a woman aged 18 to 35 in good health and CMV-seronegative. CDR3 protein: CASSSPGGFYGYTF. The CDR3 nucleotides are TGTGCCAGCAGCTCCCCCGGGGGGTTTTATGGCTACACCTTC.